This TCR beta chain was identified in a study of blood T cell repertoires in COVID-19. Looking at the study overall: The study drew acute and convalescent COVID-19 samples from the United States, Italy and Spain. The analysed material was cDNA or gDNA that came from T cells, B-cell-depleted T cells, or PBMCs.

The CDR3 has 20 residues. With 7 bases clipped from V and 0 bases from J, the junction kept 16 bases outside the gene matches. Germline CDR1 and CDR2: SGHNT and YENEEA. How the authors handled the data: Amplification from reference gene primers served as the basis for estimated nucleated cell counts. Sequencing was performed with immunoSEQ multiplex PCR; in TCRdb, only in-frame clones are kept and a portion is missing. That table is the source of V, J and clone size, and D and trimming were worked out from the DNA. The sample includes 150,000 to 160,000 clones, 80% to 90% seen only once; the top ten take around 16%.

This receptor was taken from a woman aged 40-49 years with acute or convalescent COVID-19. Sequencing was carried out using peripheral blood. The gene calls are TRBV11-3 and TRBJ2-3; 13 bases are shared with TRBD2. The CDR3, as DNA: TGTGCCAGCACCGTTGAACCGGGACTAGCGGGGACCGCTAGCACAGATACGCAGTATTTT. Amino acid sequence: CASTVEPGLAGTASTDTQYF.